Listed below are T cell receptor beta chains from one sample, sequenced in a study of cytomegalovirus exposure and HLA in healthy donors. Data came from immunoSEQ multiplex PCR; TCRdb stores just in-frame clones and leaves some out. The sample contains more than 15,000 clones, 84% of which appear only once. The material sequenced was PBMCs. These receptors originate from a human donor in good health. Both conserved end residues are part of each CDR3. A D gene is named only where the DNA matches it firmly. Size values are once, few and many counts, or a class for expanded clones, and some rows have none.

size	V	J	D	DNA	CDR3
.	TRBV28	TRBJ1-1	.	TGTGCCAGCAGCACAAATTACGGACAGCGCATGAACACTGAAGCTTTCTTT	CASSTNYGQRMNTEAFF
.	TRBV25-1	TRBJ2-5	TRBD1	TGTGCCAGCAGTGACATTAGGGGGCTAGGGGAGACCCAGTACTTC	CASSDIRGLGETQYF
.	TRBV7-2	TRBJ1-2	TRBD1	TGTGCCAGCAGCTGGGACAGGGACAGGTCTGGCTACACCTTC	CASSWDRDRSGYTF
few	TRBV6-5	TRBJ1-1	.	TGTGCCAGCCTAGGTAGACCGATGCTGAACACTGAAGCTTTCTTT	CASLGRPMLNTEAFF
.	TRBV10-2	TRBJ1-4	.	TGCGCCAGCAGTGAGCTGACGGGGGGCTACGAAAAACTGTTTTTT	CASSELTGGYEKLFF
.	TRBV19	TRBJ2-7	TRBD1	TGTGCCAGTAGTAGGTCGCGACAGGGGAACTCCTACGAGCAGTACTTC	CASSRSRQGNSYEQYF
.	TRBV5-1	TRBJ2-5	TRBD1	TGCGCCAGCAGCTTGGGGTCAGGGGGACAAGAGACCCAGTACTTC	CASSLGSGGQETQYF
.	TRBV6-5	TRBJ2-1	TRBD2	TGTGCCAGCAATCCGAAAGGACTAGGCAATGAGCAGTTCTTC	CASNPKGLGNEQFF
once	TRBV4-1	TRBJ2-7	TRBD2	TGCGCCAGCAGCCATCCCGGACTAGACGCCTACGAGCAGTACTTC	CASSHPGLDAYEQYF
.	TRBV5-5	TRBJ2-7	.	TGTGCCAGCAGCTTGCCCGTGGCCCGGGACTACGAGCAGTACTTC	CASSLPVARDYEQYF
.	TRBV5-4	TRBJ2-1	.	TGTGCCAGCAGCTTGTTTCGCGGAGTCTACAATGAGCAGTTCTTC	CASSLFRGVYNEQFF
.	TRBV19	TRBJ2-1	.	TGTGCCAGTAGTCTTCCTGGGCTGTATGAGCAGTTCTTC	CASSLPGLYEQFF
.	TRBV6-5	TRBJ1-1	TRBD1	TGTGCCAGCAGTTACGGACAGGGATTGAACACTGAAGCTTTCTTT	CASSYGQGLNTEAFF
.	TRBV6-1	TRBJ1-2	.	TGTGCCAGCAGTGATCAGGGGAGAAGGGGGAGCGGCTACACCTTC	CASSDQGRRGSGYTF
few	TRBV27	TRBJ1-1	.	TGTGCCAGCAGTACCCTTCTCAGGGGTCGCACTGAAGCTTTCTTT	CASSTLLRGRTEAFF
once	TRBV5-1	TRBJ2-2	.	TGCGCCAGCAGCCAGCGGGTATCCCCGAACACCGGGGAGCTGTTTTTT	CASSQRVSPNTGELFF
.	TRBV30	TRBJ1-3	.	TGTGCCTGGACCCCCTCCGGACTTTCTGGAAACACCATATATTTT	CAWTPSGLSGNTIYF
.	TRBV7-9	TRBJ2-7	TRBD2	TGTGCCAGCAGCTCGAGCGGGAGGAGCTCCTACGAGCAGTACTTC	CASSSSGRSSYEQYF
.	TRBV15	TRBJ2-1	.	TGTGCCACCGAAACACCGAACTACAATGAGCAGTTCTTC	CATETPNYNEQFF
once	TRBV7-7	TRBJ1-2	.	TGTGCCAGCAGCTTAGCGTCTAAAGGACAGAGATATGGCTACACCTTC	CASSLASKGQRYGYTF
.	TRBV6-5	TRBJ1-1	.	TGTGCCAGCAGTCTCAGCCCAGGGCTTGACGCTGAAGCTTTCTTT	CASSLSPGLDAEAFF
.	TRBV5-1	TRBJ2-2	.	TGCGCCAGCACGCCCACATCGGGCACCGGGGAGCTGTTTTTT	CASTPTSGTGELFF
.	TRBV6-5	TRBJ2-7	.	TGTGCCAGCAGTTACTCAACTCCTCCCTACGAGCAGTACTTC	CASSYSTPPYEQYF
.	TRBV11-3	TRBJ2-2	TRBD1	TGTGCCAGCAGCTCCGGGACAGCGAACACCGGGGAGCTGTTTTTT	CASSSGTANTGELFF
.	TRBV5-1	TRBJ2-7	TRBD1	TGCGCCAGCAGCCGACTCGGGACAGGACTCCCCGAGCAGTACTTC	CASSRLGTGLPEQYF
.	TRBV5-1	TRBJ2-7	TRBD2	TGCGCCAGCAGCCGCGGGGGGGCTTACGAGCAGTACTTC	CASSRGGAYEQYF
.	TRBV7-9	TRBJ1-1	.	TGTGCCAGCAGCTTCGGGGGGGACACTGAAGCTTTCTTT	CASSFGGDTEAFF
once	TRBV7-9	TRBJ1-1	TRBD1	TGTGCCAGCAGCTCCCTGACAGGGGGCGGCCCCCGGAGAGCTTTCTTT	CASSSLTGGGPRRAFF
.	TRBV27	TRBJ1-6	.	TGTGCCAGCAGACGGACGGGAAATTCACCCCTCCACTTT	CASRRTGNSPLHF
.	TRBV27	TRBJ2-7	TRBD1	TGTGCCAGCAGTCCAAAGGCGGACAGGGGCTACGAGCAGTACTTC	CASSPKADRGYEQYF
once	TRBV15	TRBJ1-1	TRBD1	TGTGCCACCAGCACCCGACAGGGGGCTGTGAACACTGAAGCTTTCTTT	CATSTRQGAVNTEAFF
.	TRBV19	TRBJ1-4	TRBD1	TGTGCCAGTAGACTGGGACAGGGGGATGAAAAACTGTTTTTT	CASRLGQGDEKLFF
.	TRBV6-5	TRBJ1-1	TRBD1	TGTGCCAGCAGTTCTCCGGGACAGGGTAGTACTGAAGCTTTCTTT	CASSSPGQGSTEAFF
.	TRBV12-5	TRBJ2-1	.	TGTGCTAGTGGTTTGGGGACTTCCCCCGGGGGTGAGCAGTTCTTC	CASGLGTSPGGEQFF
.	TRBV7-9	TRBJ2-1	TRBD2	TGTGCCAGCAGCCCAAGCGGGGGCCCGAACAATGAGCAGTTCTTC	CASSPSGGPNNEQFF
.	TRBV5-4	TRBJ2-7	TRBD1	TGTGCCAGCAGCTTTGGGGACAGGGAGGACTACGAGCAGTACTTC	CASSFGDREDYEQYF
.	TRBV6-5	TRBJ1-2	.	TGTGCCAGCAGTCCCGGACTCTATGGCTACACCTTC	CASSPGLYGYTF
.	TRBV7-2	TRBJ2-7	.	TGTGCCAGCAGCTTAGATCCGGGAAGAACCTACGAGCAGTACTTC	CASSLDPGRTYEQYF
few	TRBV27	TRBJ1-1	TRBD1	TGTGCCAGCAGTTTAAGCGGGACAGGGAACACTGAAGCTTTCTTT	CASSLSGTGNTEAFF
.	TRBV6-5	TRBJ1-3	TRBD1	TGTGCCAGCAGTTACCCCCTGAACAGGGGAGCGTATTTT	CASSYPLNRGAYF
.	TRBV4-3	TRBJ2-3	TRBD2	TGCGCCAGCAGCCAAGATCGGACTAGCGGGGGGGCCTGGACAGATACGCAGTATTTT	CASSQDRTSGGAWTDTQYF
.	TRBV30	TRBJ1-2	TRBD1	TGTGCCTGGAGGGGACAGGTTGATGGCTACACCTTC	CAWRGQVDGYTF
.	TRBV7-2	TRBJ2-5	.	TGTGCCAGCAGCCAGCCCCCGGAGGAGACCCAGTACTTC	CASSQPPEETQYF
.	TRBV25-1	TRBJ1-2	.	TGTGCCAGCAGTGCACCGTGGGGGGGTGACTTTGGCTACACCTTC	CASSAPWGGDFGYTF
.	TRBV18	TRBJ2-5	.	TGTGCCAGCTCACCACAACGGGTGGAGACCCAGTACTTC	CASSPQRVETQYF
once	TRBV13	TRBJ2-7	TRBD2	TGTGCCAGCAGCTTAGGGGCTAGCGGGAGTTACGAGCAGTACTTC	CASSLGASGSYEQYF
.	TRBV11-3	TRBJ2-3	TRBD2	TGTGCCAGCAGCGCTGGCGGGGGAAGAAGGACAGATACGCAGTATTTT	CASSAGGGRRTDTQYF
.	TRBV29-1	TRBJ1-1	.	TGCAGCTACTACGGGGGGGACACTGAAGCTTTCTTT	CSYYGGDTEAFF
.	TRBV11-2	TRBJ1-5	.	TGTGCCAGCAGCTGGAAGAGGACAGGCAATCAGCCCCAGCATTTT	CASSWKRTGNQPQHF
.	TRBV5-1	TRBJ2-7	TRBD1	TGCGCCAGCAGCTTGGGACAGGGAACGGGCGAGCAGTACTTC	CASSLGQGTGEQYF
.	TRBV5-1	TRBJ2-6	.	TGCGCCAGCAGCTTGGTGGGAGCTGGGGCCAACGTCCTGACTTTC	CASSLVGAGANVLTF
.	TRBV7-9	TRBJ2-1	.	TGTGCCAGCAGCCGGGACTCTTACAATGAGCAGTTCTTC	CASSRDSYNEQFF
.	TRBV5-1	TRBJ2-1	.	TGCGCCAGCAGCCAAACCTTAGATGAGCAGTTCTTC	CASSQTLDEQFF